The clone carrying this TCR beta chain has just a few counts. This sample stems from a study of response to subunit inactivated influenza vaccine. CDR3 size: 14 residues. Germline lookup yields CDR1 GTSNPN and CDR2 SVGIG (reference sequence). V lost 2 bases and J 3 bases, leaving 13 bases between the germline ends. TCRdb called the RT-PCR reads again in MiXCR, with one record for every CDR3 protein. The sample comprises around 650,000 distinct CDR3 sequences, 15% to 19% of which are singletons, and 11% rests with the top ten. This TCR was recovered from a man aged 50 to 59 who received an inactivated influenza vaccine. Sequencing used PBMCs from blood, obtained 11 to 12 days after vaccination. This sequence joins TRBV30 and TRBJ1-2; possibly TRBD1 for D (6 bases). CDR3 amino acids: CAWSSMTGDYGYTF. The DNA of the CDR3 is TGTGCCTGGAGTTCCATGACAGGCGACTATGGCTACACCTTC.